These 19 T cell receptor beta chains were all obtained from the same sample, sequenced in a study of regulatory T cells in long-lasting Graves disease. This sample's time point: newly diagnosed GD, antithyroid drugs for less than 3 months. TCR sequences were obtained from RNA taken from PBMCs. CDR3-region Arm-PCR and iRepertoire HTBI primers produced the TCR beta libraries. TCRdb reprocessed the multiplex PCR reads via MiXCR and lists one record per CDR3 protein. The sample carries approximately 470,000 distinct CDR3 sequences, 15% to 20% recorded once. In addition, the sample was reused for a study of T cells in Graves' hyperthyroidism and ophthalmopathy.

This specimen was peripheral blood mononuclear cells (PBMCs), taken at new diagnosis, from a patient treated with antithyroid drugs. These receptors were obtained from a man aged 40-49 years with Graves disease.

This clonotype was observed a handful of times. The chain couples TRBV5-1 to TRBJ2-7; 10 bases match TRBD2. Germline trimming cut 3 bases from V and 0 bases from J; bases unmatched to any gene: 18. The CDR3 length is 20 residues. Germline CDR1 SGHRS, CDR2 YFSETQ. Here the CDR3 DNA reads TGCGCCAGCAGCTCACTTGGGGGTTCTAGCGGGGGCCTGAGCTCCTACGAGCAGTACTTC. This codes for CASSSLGGSSGGLSSYEQYF.

CDR3 sequence (DNA): TGCGCCAGCAGCCGGATCGGGTTAGCCAAAAACATTCAGTACTTC. Protein sequence: CASSRIGLAKNIQYF. The chain is built from TRBV4-1 and TRBJ2-4; no reliable D call. There are 15 residues in the CDR3. CDR1 is MGHRA, CDR2 YSYEKL, per germline. The V gene lost 4 bases and the J gene lost 0 bases, with 10 bases spanning the gap.

The table lists this clonotype with many counts. In DNA, the CDR3 is TGCGCCAGCAGCTTGGGCGAGCGGGCCACCTACGAGCAGTACTTC. Translating gives CASSLGERATYEQYF. The J gene is TRBJ2-7, the V gene TRBV5-1; D may be TRBD2 (6 bases). The germline CDR1 and CDR2 sequences are SGHRS and YFSETQ. The CDR3 is 15 amino acids. The V and J ends lost 0 bases and 2 bases respectively, with 12 bases between them.

The gene calls are TRBV7-9 and TRBJ1-3; D gene unclear. Germline V gene sequence: CDR1 SEHNR, CDR2 FQNEAQ (reference sequence). The CDR3 length is 14 residues. Trimming removed 3 bases at V and 4 bases at J, with 10 bases between. The CDR3: CASSFAERGNTIYF. CDR3 in DNA: TGTGCCAGCAGCTTCGCAGAACGGGGAAACACCATATATTTT.

Concerning this clonotype: A much larger clone lies a single base off, so this may be a read error. V is TRBV7-6 and J is TRBJ2-7; 15 bases are shared with TRBD2. This CDR3 is 16 amino acids long. V lost 7 bases, J lost 7 bases, and 11 bases stayed unmatched. CDR1 is SGHVS, CDR2 FNYEAQ, per germline. The CDR3 bases are TGTGCCAGCAAAGGACTAGCGGGGGGGACCTACAATGAGCAGTACTTC. It encodes CASKGLAGGTYNEQYF.

This clonotype was seen many times. The chain uses TRBV18 and TRBJ1-4; possibly TRBD1 for D (5 bases). This CDR3 has 15 residues. The V end was cut by 0 bases, the J end by 5 bases, with 10 bases between. Per germline, CDR1 KGHSH and CDR2 LQKENI. The CDR3 DNA sequence: TGTGCCAGCTCACCACCGGAGGGGTTGAATGAAAAACTGTTTTTT. It is translated as CASSPPEGLNEKLFF.

The sample holds many counts of this clonotype. The V and J genes are TRBV27 and TRBJ1-6; TRBD1 is a possible D gene (5 bases). Trimming took 3 bases from V and 10 from J, leaving 19 bases between them. The CDR3 runs to 16 residues. Per the germline V gene, CDR1 is MNHEY and CDR2 is SMNVEV (reference sequence). CDR3: CASSFVAGYRGSPLHF. CDR3 DNA sequence: TGTGCCAGCAGTTTCGTTGCTGGTTATCGGGGCTCACCCCTCCACTTT.

This clonotype showed up many times. The V and J genes are TRBV28 and TRBJ2-7; 7 bases align to TRBD2. Per the germline V gene, CDR1 is MDHEN and CDR2 is SYDVKM. V was pared by 4 bases and J by 7 bases, with 7 bases of the junction left unmatched. The CDR3 is made up of 13 amino acids. The CDR3 nucleotides read TGTGCCAGCAGTTCGGGGGGTTTAGGGGAGCAGTACTTC. This translates into CASSSGGLGEQYF. Supplemented by reference TRBV28 and TRBJ2-7, the full variable domain reads DVKVTQSSRYLVKRTGEKVFLECVQDMDHENMFWYRQDPGLGLRLIYFSYDVKMKEKGDIPEGYSVSREKKERFSLILESASTNQTSMYLCASSSGGLGEQYFGPGTRLTVT.

This clonotype has at least ten counts. V usage is TRBV28 and J usage is TRBJ1-1; TRBD1 might be the D (5 bases). V shed 6 bases and J shed 1 base, with 6 bases lying between them. Germline V gene data show CDR1 as MDHEN and CDR2 as SYDVKM. There are 12 residues in the CDR3. CDR3 DNA: TGTGCCAGCAGGGACACGAACACTGAAGCTTTCTTT. This gives the protein CASRDTNTEAFF. The complete variable domain, with remaining parts taken from reference TRBV28 and TRBJ1-1, reads DVKVTQSSRYLVKRTGEKVFLECVQDMDHENMFWYRQDPGLGLRLIYFSYDVKMKEKGDIPEGYSVSREKKERFSLILESASTNQTSMYLCASRDTNTEAFFGQGTRLTVV.

This clonotype was counted at least ten times. V and J are TRBV12-3 or TRBV12-4 and TRBJ2-2; the D gene is possibly TRBD1 (5 bases). This CDR3 comprises 16 residues. Trimming pared 1 base from V and 6 bases from J, leaving 15 bases between. The CDR3 bases are TGTGCCAGCAGTTTAGGGTCCAGGGTGATTCCCGGGGAGCTGTTTTTT. Translating it yields CASSLGSRVIPGELFF.

Ten or more counts support this clonotype. This may stem from a read error, because a much larger clone lies one nucleotide away. The V gene is TRBV5-4, the J gene TRBJ2-7; no definite D call. Germline lookup yields CDR1 SGHNT and CDR2 YYREEE (reference sequence). V lost 5 bases and J lost 0, with 9 bases in between. The length of the CDR3 is 13 residues. CDR3: CASSSDTSYEQYF. In DNA form, the CDR3 reads TGTGCCAGCAGTAGTGACACCTCCTACGAGCAGTACTTC.

Worth noting for this clonotype: This may be a read error: a much more frequent sequence differs by one nucleotide. The chain combines TRBV2 with TRBJ2-5; 7 bases agree with TRBD1. The CDR3 extends over 14 amino acids. CDR1 is SNHLY, CDR2 FYNNEI, per germline. The CDR3 region is CVSSLDRRQETQYF. DNA for the CDR3: TGTGTCAGCAGCTTGGACAGGAGACAAGAGACCCAGTACTTC. The variable domain in full, with the rest retrieved from reference TRBV2 and TRBJ2-5, is EPEVTQTPSHQVTQMGQEVILRCVPISNHLYFYWYRQILGQKVEFLVSFYNNEISEKSEIFDDQFSVERPDGSNFTLKIRSTKLEDSAMYFCVSSLDRRQETQYFGPGTRLLVL.

This clonotype has at least ten counts. J is TRBJ2-7 and V is TRBV20-1; no reliable D call. Germline V CDR1 and CDR2: DFQATT, SNEGSKA (reference sequence). The CDR3 sequence is 13 residues long. Trimming took off 0 bases at V and 3 bases at J, with 9 bases between the two ends. CDR3 nucleotide sequence: TGCAGTGCTAGAGATCGGAGAATCTACGAGCAGTACTTC. This gives the protein CSARDRRIYEQYF.

The chain is built from TRBV12-3 or TRBV12-4 and TRBJ1-1; no reliable D call. V was pared by 2 bases and J by 1 base, with 8 bases between. There are 14 residues in the CDR3. CDR3: CASSLSLPNTEAFF. CDR3 nucleotides: TGTGCCAGCAGTTTAAGTCTGCCGAACACTGAAGCTTTCTTT.

This clonotype appeared many times. The genes are TRBV2 and TRBJ2-1; D tentatively reads TRBD1 or TRBD2 (5 bases each). CDR3 size: 13 residues. Trimming took off 6 bases at V and 6 bases at J, with 12 bases between the two ends. Germline assignment: CDR1 SNHLY and CDR2 FYNNEI. This chain's CDR3 is CASSRDGLNEQFF. The CDR3 nucleotides read TGTGCCAGCAGCCGGGACGGACTCAATGAGCAGTTCTTC.

The chain combines TRBV10-3 with TRBJ2-2; 7 bases are shared with TRBD2. Trimming cost V 7 bases and J 10 bases; bases outside gene matches: 15. Germline-derived CDR1 and CDR2 are ENHRY and SYGVKD. This CDR3 is 15 amino acids long. CDR3 DNA: TGTGCCATCAATCCGAGGGGCGGGAGCGATGAGGAGCTGTTTTTT. Its protein product is CAINPRGGSDEELFF.

The CDR3 protein is CASRVTSGKETQYF. The CDR3 region has the DNA TGTGCCAGCAGGGTGACTAGCGGGAAGGAGACCCAGTACTTC. J is TRBJ2-5 and V is TRBV12-3 or TRBV12-4, with 11 bases that match TRBD2. This CDR3 spans 14 amino acids. The J segment lost 5 bases and the V segment lost 6 bases, leaving 5 bases of the junction unmatched.

This clonotype was seen repeatedly, ten times or more. V is TRBV11-2 and J is TRBJ1-6; TRBD1 agrees at 8 bases. The germline gives CDR1 SGHAT, CDR2 FQNNGV. CDR3 length: 14 residues. V dropped 4 bases and J dropped 10; count of bases not matched to a gene: 6. The DNA for the CDR3 is TGTGCCAGCAGCTCCCGGACAGGGAAATCACCCCTCCACTTT. This sequence encodes CASSSRTGKSPLHF.

This clonotype has a handful of counts. V and J are TRBV5-6 and TRBJ1-3, with a tentative D call TRBD1 (5 bases). The CDR3 loop spans 13 amino acids. Trimming took 4 bases from V and 6 from J, leaving 11 bases between them. The V gene's germline CDR1 is SGHDT and CDR2 YYEEEE. The CDR3 nucleotides read TGTGCCAGCAGCCGCGGGGGTGAAAACACCATATATTTT. Its translation: CASSRGGENTIYF.